This T cell receptor beta chain was recovered during a study of OX40 agonist ivuxolimab in advanced cancers. This table comes from immunoSEQ multiplex PCR, and its TCRdb copy is limited to in-frame clones, with some not included. The top ten hold approximately 26% of the sample, which has tens of thousands of clones, approximately 84% seen once. Germline CDR1 and CDR2: MNHEY and SMNVEV (reference sequence). V lost 0 bases, J lost 2 bases, and 8 bases lay in between. The CDR3 has 14 amino acids. Only a few counts were recorded for this clone. Other DNA sequences in the sample encode the same CDR3. The V gene is TRBV27, the J gene TRBJ2-7; D may be TRBD2 (5 bases). The source is an adult with an advanced solid tumor such as melanoma, head and neck, liver or kidney cancer. The sample was CD4+ or CD8+ T cells sorted from blood, taken in a trial of the OX40 agonist ivuxolimab. The CDR3 sequence: CASSLSRGPYEQYF. CDR3 bases: TGTGCCAGCAGTTTATCACGGGGTCCCTACGAGCAGTACTTC.